This T cell receptor (beta chain) was sequenced in a study of monozygotic twins with inflammatory bowel disease. Germline V gene sequence: CDR1 SGDLS, CDR2 YYNGEE. CDR3 length: 14 residues. Template switching was used to attach UMIs, which incorporated a 6-nucleotide sample barcode. Using TCRalpha and TCRbeta cDNA, the researchers carried out two nested PCRs that lasted roughly 16 and 10 cycles. TCRdb processed the 5' RACE reads again and assigns one entry to each CDR3 protein, with no DNA. The sample spans about 380,000 distinct CDR3 sequences; the ten largest clones claim around 2.6%. Each donor supplied more than 2 ml of blood.

The chain employs TRBV9 and TRBJ2-7; no DNA is available, so the TRBD1 call from TCRdb remains unchecked. The sequence was obtained from a human donor with ulcerative colitis or Crohn's disease, or a healthy co-twin of an affected twin (not recorded which). The sample was blood. CDR3 sequence reads: CASSPRDRTYEQYF.